These 3 T cell receptor beta chains came from one sample sequenced in a study of Graves' ophthalmopathy and Graves' hyperthyroidism. The sequenced template was RNA, covering the TCR beta CDR3 region. RT-PCR in the first round used HTBI primers; a second-round multiplex PCR followed. TCRdb processed the multiplex PCR reads anew with MiXCR; each CDR3 protein has one entry. This sample carries hundreds of thousands of distinct CDR3 sequences, more than 20% of them seen once, and the ten largest clones take approximately 3.2%. Sequencing used peripheral blood. Source of these receptors: a woman between 18 and 30 years old with stable Graves' hyperthyroidism.

Ten or more counts support this clonotype. The chain joins TRBV5-1 to TRBJ2-2; maybe TRBD1 (5 bases). This CDR3 spans 14 amino acids. V was pared by 1 base and J by 8 bases, with 12 bases between. From germline, CDR1 is SGHRS and CDR2 YFSETQ. The CDR3 DNA follows: TGCGCCAGCAGCTTGAGACCATCAGGGGGGGAGCTGTTTTTT. Its translation: CASSLRPSGGELFF.

The V call is TRBV19, the J call TRBJ2-7; the match to TRBD2 covers 7 bases. With V trimmed by 1 base and J by 4 bases, 4 bases remained unmatched. This CDR3 region has 14 residues. Germline V gives CDR1 LNHDA, CDR2 SQIVND (reference sequence). CDR3 amino acids: CASSIGDYLYEQYF. Written as DNA, the CDR3 is TGTGCCAGTAGTATAGGGGACTACCTTTACGAGCAGTACTTC.

There are many counts of this clonotype. The chain employs TRBV30 and TRBJ1-6; D not resolved. CDR1 and CDR2 (germline): GTSNPN, SVGIG (reference sequence). There are 14 residues in the CDR3. V gave up 0 bases and J gave up 10 bases, with 13 bases separating them. The CDR3 is CAWSVGSILSPLHF. CDR3 nucleotides: TGTGCCTGGAGTGTCGGCAGCATCCTATCACCCCTCCACTTT.